Described below is a single T cell receptor (beta chain) sequence and its context. The same CDR3 is also encoded by other DNA sequences in this sample. The data were taken from a study of blood T cell repertoires in COVID-19. The V gene lost 6 bases and the J gene lost 7 bases, with 12 bases spanning the gap. From germline, CDR1 is KGHSH and CDR2 LQKENI. There are 13 residues in the CDR3. Methods used by the authors: Estimation of nucleated cell counts was performed using reference gene primer amplification. Clones were sequenced by immunoSEQ multiplex PCR, and TCRdb holds only the in-frame ones, with some missing. D and trimming were read from the DNA, whereas the V and J calls and clone size are those reported in that table. Of around 240,000 clones listed, about 79% were seen once; the top ten hold about 1.5%.

The receptor's source is a woman in her thirties or forties who had recovered from COVID-19. The sequenced sample consisted of peripheral blood. This chain links TRBV18 with TRBJ1-4; D remains unclear. CDR3 DNA: TGTGCCAGCTCTCCCCGGGGAGGTGAAAAACTGTTTTTT. Its translation: CASSPRGGEKLFF.